The clone carrying this T cell receptor beta chain was seen ten or more times. One entry per CDR3 protein results from TCRdb running MiXCR on the 5' RACE reads. The data hold around 53,000 distinct CDR3 sequences, with about 14% observed a single time. The data derive from a study of T cells of healthy individuals. V lost 7 bases and J lost 0; bases outside the gene matches: 2. CDR3 size: 13 residues. Germline-derived CDR1 and CDR2 are SQVTM and ANQGSEA. The clonotype was recovered from a human donor in good health. V usage is TRBV29-1 and J usage is TRBJ2-1; 8 nucleotides agree with TRBD1. The CDR3 region is CSAGQDSYNEQFF. Here the CDR3 DNA reads TGCAGCGCGGGACAGGACTCCTACAATGAGCAGTTCTTC.